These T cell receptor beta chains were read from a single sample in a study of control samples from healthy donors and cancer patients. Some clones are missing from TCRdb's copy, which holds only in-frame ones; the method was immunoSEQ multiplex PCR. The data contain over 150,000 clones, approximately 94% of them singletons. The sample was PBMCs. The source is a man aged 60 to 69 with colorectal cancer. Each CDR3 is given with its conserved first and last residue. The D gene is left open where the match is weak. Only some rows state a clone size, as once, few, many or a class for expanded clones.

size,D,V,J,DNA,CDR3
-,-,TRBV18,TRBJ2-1,TGTGCCAGCTCACCAGCCAGGGACAATGAGCAGTTCTTC,CASSPARDNEQFF
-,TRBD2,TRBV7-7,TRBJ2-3,TGTGCCAGCAGCCAAACCGGGGGGGGTACAGATACGCAGTATTTT,CASSQTGGGTDTQYF
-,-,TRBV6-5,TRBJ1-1,TGTGCCAGCAGTAAAACGGGGGTTCCGAACACTGAAGCTTTCTTT,CASSKTGVPNTEAFF
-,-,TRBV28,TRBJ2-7,TGTGCCAGCAGCCAGGGCAACGAGCAGTACTTC,CASSQGNEQYF
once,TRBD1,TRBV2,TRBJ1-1,TGTGCCGGATCAGGGGGGGTCCGGGCTTTCTTT,CAGSGGVRAFF
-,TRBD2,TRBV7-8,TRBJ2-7,TGTGCCAGCAGCGATAGCGGGGGGGGCTCCTACGAGCAGTACTTC,CASSDSGGGSYEQYF
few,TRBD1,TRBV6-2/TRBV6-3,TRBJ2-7,TGTGCCAGCAGCGACAGGGGGATAAGCGAGCAGTACTTC,CASSDRGISEQYF
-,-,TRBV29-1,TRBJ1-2,TGCAGCGTGGATGCGAACTATGGCTACACCTTC,CSVDANYGYTF
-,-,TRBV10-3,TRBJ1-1,TGTGCCATCAGTGAGTCGGACAACTTTGAAGCTTTCTTT,CAISESDNFEAFF
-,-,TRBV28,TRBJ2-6,TGTGCCTGTTGGCACTCTGGGGCCAACGTCCTGACTTTC,CACWHSGANVLTF
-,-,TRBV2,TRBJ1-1,TGTGCCAGCATTCGGACCCTGGGCACTGAAGCTTTCTTT,CASIRTLGTEAFF
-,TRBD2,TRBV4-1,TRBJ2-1,TGCGCCAGCAGCCGCGGACTAGCGGGAGCCTCCTACAATGAGCAGTTCTTC,CASSRGLAGASYNEQFF
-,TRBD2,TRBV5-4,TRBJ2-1,TGTGCCAGCAGCTTGAAGACTAGCGGGGTTTTAGATGAGCAGTTCTTC,CASSLKTSGVLDEQFF
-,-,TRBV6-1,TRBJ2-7,TGTGCCAGCAGTGAATGGTCCGGGAGCTACTACGAGCAGTACTTC,CASSEWSGSYYEQYF
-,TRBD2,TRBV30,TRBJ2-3,TGTGCCTGGAGTTCGACTAGCGGATTCACAGATACGCAGTATTTT,CAWSSTSGFTDTQYF
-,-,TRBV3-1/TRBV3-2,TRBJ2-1,TGTGCCAGCGCACAGGGCAATGAGCAGTTCTTC,CASAQGNEQFF
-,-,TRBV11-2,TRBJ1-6,TGTGCCAGCAGCCTAGGCTCGACAGCACCCTATAATTCACCCCTCCACTTT,CASSLGSTAPYNSPLHF
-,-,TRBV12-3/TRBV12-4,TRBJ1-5,TGTGCCAGCAGTTTAGAGGGTCAGCCCCAGCATTTT,CASSLEGQPQHF
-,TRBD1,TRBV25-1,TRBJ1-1,TGTGCCAGCAGTTGGGGACAGGGGATCACTGAAGCTTTCTTT,CASSWGQGITEAFF
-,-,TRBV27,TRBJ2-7,TGTGCCAGCAGGGGAAGACGGCCGTACTACGAGCAGTACTTC,CASRGRRPYYEQYF
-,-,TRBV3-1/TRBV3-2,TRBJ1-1,TGTGCCAGCAGCCAAGAAAACTTTCGAGCTTTCTTT,CASSQENFRAFF
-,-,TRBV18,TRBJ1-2,TGTGCCAGCTCACCAACCGGGGTGGGCGCTAACTATGGCTACACCTTC,CASSPTGVGANYGYTF
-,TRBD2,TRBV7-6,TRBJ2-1,TGTGCCAGCAGCTTATCTGCGGGGGAGGGAAATGAGCAGTTCTTC,CASSLSAGEGNEQFF
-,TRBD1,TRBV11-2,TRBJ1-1,TGTGCCAGCACCCCCAACAGGGGGGACACTGAAGCTTTCTTT,CASTPNRGDTEAFF
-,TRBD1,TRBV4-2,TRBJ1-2,TGTGCCAGCAGCAAAGGGACAGGGGGCGGTCTGAGTGGCTACACCTTC,CASSKGTGGGLSGYTF
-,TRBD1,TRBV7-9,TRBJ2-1,TGTGCCAGCAGCTTAGTCCAGGGGGACCATGAGCAGTTCTTC,CASSLVQGDHEQFF
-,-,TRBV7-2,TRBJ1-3,TGTGCCAGCAGCTTGAGGGGGGCGAGCTCTGGAAACACCATATATTTT,CASSLRGASSGNTIYF
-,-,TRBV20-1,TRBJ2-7,TGCAGTGCTCCACTGATCTACGAGCAGTACTTC,CSAPLIYEQYF
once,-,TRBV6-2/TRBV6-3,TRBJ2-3,TGTGCCAGCAGTTACTCGTCAGATACGCAGTATTTT,CASSYSSDTQYF
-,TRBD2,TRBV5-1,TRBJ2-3,TGCGCCAGCAGCACGGGCCTAGCGGGGGCTTTCACAGATACGCAGTATTTT,CASSTGLAGAFTDTQYF
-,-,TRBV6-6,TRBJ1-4,TGTGCCAGCAGTTACGGGGACACTAATGAAAAACTGTTTTTT,CASSYGDTNEKLFF
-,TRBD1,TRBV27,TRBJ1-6,TGTGCCAGCAGTTTAGGGACAGGGGTTTCACCCCTCCACTTT,CASSLGTGVSPLHF
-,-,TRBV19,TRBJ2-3,TGTGCCAGTAAAAAGGGAGCAGATACGCAGTATTTT,CASKKGADTQYF
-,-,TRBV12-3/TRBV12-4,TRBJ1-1,TGTGCCAGCAGTCCCCAGGGGACTGAAGCTTTCTTT,CASSPQGTEAFF
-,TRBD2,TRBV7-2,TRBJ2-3,TGTGCCAGCAGCTCTAGCGGGGGGTTCACAGATACGCAGTATTTT,CASSSSGGFTDTQYF
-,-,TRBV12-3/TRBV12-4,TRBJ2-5,TGTGCCAGCAGCGGGGGGCAGGGAGAGACCCAGTACTTC,CASSGGQGETQYF
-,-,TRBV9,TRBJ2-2,TGTGCCAGCAGCGTCACGAACACCGGGGAGCTGTTTTTT,CASSVTNTGELFF
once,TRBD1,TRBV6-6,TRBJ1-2,TGTGCCAGCAGTTACCCGACAGGGGATGGCTACACCTTC,CASSYPTGDGYTF
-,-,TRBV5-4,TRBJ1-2,TGTGCCAGCAGTCTGGACGGACGCTATGGCTACACCTTC,CASSLDGRYGYTF
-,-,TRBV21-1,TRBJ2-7,TGTGCCAGCAGCAAAGCGGCCAGGATCCCCTACGAGCAGTACTTC,CASSKAARIPYEQYF
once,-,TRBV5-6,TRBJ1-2,TGTGCCAGCAGCTTGTTCTTCAGCTCTAACTATGGCTACACCTTC,CASSLFFSSNYGYTF
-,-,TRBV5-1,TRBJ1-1,TGCGCCAGCAGCTTGGACCAGGACGGGACTGAAGCTTTCTTT,CASSLDQDGTEAFF
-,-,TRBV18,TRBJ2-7,TGTGCCAGCTCACCACCGGGCAGGGCGGGCGACGAGCAGTACTTC,CASSPPGRAGDEQYF
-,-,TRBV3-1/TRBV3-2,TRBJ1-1,TGTGCCAGCAGCCAAGCTCATATGGACACTGAAGCTTTCTTT,CASSQAHMDTEAFF
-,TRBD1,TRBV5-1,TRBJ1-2,TGCGCCAGCAGCTTTTCAGGACAGGGGGCTGGTAACTATGGCTACACCTTC,CASSFSGQGAGNYGYTF
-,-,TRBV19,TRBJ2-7,TGTGCCAGTTCCGATAAACCTACGAGCGAGCAGTACTTC,CASSDKPTSEQYF